The 26 T cell receptor beta chains below all came from one sample that was sequenced in a study of blood T cell repertoires in COVID-19. Repertoires were generated with immunoSEQ multiplex PCR, while TCRdb's copy carries only in-frame clones and drops some. The data hold 170,000 or so clones, with roughly 86% observed a single time. Source material: peripheral blood. The receptors come from a man aged 50-59 years with active or convalescent COVID-19.

This chain joins TRBV29-1 and TRBJ1-4; D is perhaps TRBD1 (5 bases). This CDR3 comprises 13 residues. Germline assignment: CDR1 SQVTM and CDR2 ANQGSEA. With 6 bases removed from V and 3 bases from J, the gap between germline ends came to 11 bases. Here the CDR3 DNA reads TGCAGCGTCCAGGGATTCTCTAATGAAAAACTGTTTTTT. The encoded protein is CSVQGFSNEKLFF. The whole variable domain, filled in from reference TRBV29-1 and TRBJ1-4, reads SAVISQKPSRDICQRGTSLTIQCQVDSQVTMMFWYRQQPGQSLTLIATANQGSEATYESGFVIDKFPISRPNLTFSTLTVSNMSPEDSSIYLCSVQGFSNEKLFFGSGTQLSVL.

A word on this clone: Germline and junction disagree at one end, which may indicate a read error. This sequence joins TRBV12-3 or TRBV12-4 and TRBJ2-7; 9 nucleotides agree with TRBD2. This CDR3 is built from 13 residues. The CDR3 reads CASSLAMGTSGYF. Written as DNA, the CDR3 is TGTGCCAGCAGTTTAGCGATGGGAACTAGCGGGTATTTC.

V is TRBV19 and J is TRBJ1-1; D may be TRBD1 (5 bases). V lost 5 bases and J 6 bases, leaving 13 bases between the germline ends. The CDR3 length is 13 residues. CDR1 and CDR2 from the germline V gene are LNHDA and SQIVND (reference sequence). The CDR3 protein is CASSSGGSPEAFF. The CDR3 DNA reads as TGTGCCAGTAGTTCCGGGGGGTCTCCTGAAGCTTTCTTT.

The chain carries TRBV7-2 and TRBJ2-2, with D perhaps matching TRBD2 (5 bases). This CDR3 is built from 16 residues. The V end lost 5 bases, the J end lost 7 bases, and 20 bases lay between the germline ends. CDR1 and CDR2 from the germline V gene are SGHTA and FQGNSA. CDR3 DNA: TGTGCCAGCAGCCCTGATTTATGGGAGTTTGGCGGGGAGCTGTTTTTT. Protein product: CASSPDLWEFGGELFF.

A single count supports this clone. The chain employs TRBV20-1 and TRBJ1-5; D is possibly TRBD1 (5 bases). Germline loops: CDR1 DFQATT, CDR2 SNEGSKA (reference sequence). Trimming took off 2 bases at V and 11 bases at J, with 10 bases between the two ends. The CDR3 covers 11 residues. CDR3 amino acids: CSARKQASQHF. The CDR3 region has the DNA TGCAGTGCTAGAAAACAGGCATCCCAGCATTTT.

The V gene is TRBV29-1, the J gene TRBJ1-1, with D uncertain. CDR3 length: 11 residues. Germline assignment: CDR1 SQVTM and CDR2 ANQGSEA. Trimming removed 4 bases from V and 3 bases from J, with 6 bases in between. The CDR3 region is CSVVHYTEAFF. The CDR3 coding sequence is TGCAGCGTTGTCCATTACACTGAAGCTTTCTTT.

The chain is built from TRBV6-5 and TRBJ1-1; weak D call: TRBD1 (5 bases). Between the trimmed V and J ends, which lost 5 bases and 5 bases, there was a span of 12 bases. CDR1 and CDR2 from the germline V gene are MNHEY and SVGAGI. CDR3 length: 13 amino acids. The CDR3 coding sequence is TGTGCCAGCAGTAGGGACGGGAGAACTGAAGCTTTCTTT. Its translation is CASSRDGRTEAFF.

The chain joins TRBV27 to TRBJ2-6; D is perhaps TRBD1 (6 bases). The CDR3 is made up of 17 amino acids. The V end was cut by 2 bases, the J end by 0 bases, with 11 bases between. Germline CDR1 is MNHEY and CDR2 is SMNVEV (reference sequence). CDR3 bases: TGTGCCAGCAGTTTAGGGGGCGATAGCTCTGGGGCCAACGTCCTGACTTTC. Encoded protein: CASSLGGDSSGANVLTF.

CDR3 nucleotides: TGTGCCAGTAGTATAGATGGCAGGGGGACCTACGAGCAGTACTTC. It is translated as CASSIDGRGTYEQYF. This rearrangement joins TRBV19 to TRBJ2-7; 7 bases are shared with TRBD1. Germline V gives CDR1 LNHDA, CDR2 SQIVND (reference sequence). Unmatched junction bases numbered 4, after V lost 0 bases and J lost 2 bases. The CDR3 length is 15 residues. Full variable domain (remainder filled in from reference TRBV19 and TRBJ2-7): DGGITQSPKYLFRKEGQNVTLSCEQNLNHDAMYWYRQDPGQGLRLIYYSQIVNDFQKGDIAEGYSVSREKKESFPLTVTSAQKNPTAFYLCASSIDGRGTYEQYFGPGTRLTVT.

The chain employs TRBV9 and TRBJ1-5; tentatively, D is TRBD1 (5 bases). Germline values: CDR1 SGDLS, CDR2 YYNGEE. The CDR3 length is 14 residues. Trimming took 0 bases from V and 4 from J, leaving 8 bases between them. The CDR3 nucleotides are TGTGCCAGCAGCGTAGCCGGGGGGAATCAGCCCCAGCATTTT. Protein sequence: CASSVAGGNQPQHF.

V usage is TRBV19 and J usage is TRBJ2-2; the D gene is possibly TRBD2 (6 bases). The ends were cut back, 4 bases at V and 5 bases at J, with 17 bases in the middle. This CDR3 is built from 16 residues. In germline, CDR1 is LNHDA, CDR2 SQIVND (reference sequence). CDR3 region: CASSSRAGILTGELFF. CDR3 nucleotides: TGTGCCAGTAGTAGTCGAGCGGGTATTCTTACCGGGGAGCTGTTTTTT.

The chain joins TRBV15 to TRBJ2-5; D remains ambiguous. V shed 5 bases and J shed 5 bases, with 12 bases lying between them. Germline V gene sequence: CDR1 LNHNV, CDR2 YYDKDF (reference sequence). This CDR3 region has 13 residues. For the CDR3, the DNA is TGTGCCACCAGCTCTCGGGTCTGGGAGACCCAGTACTTC. Protein: CATSSRVWETQYF.

The V call is TRBV18, the J call TRBJ2-4; D is undetermined. Germline V lookup: CDR1 KGHSH, CDR2 LQKENI. This CDR3 contains 15 residues. The V end lost 0 bases, the J end lost 0 bases, and 6 bases lay between the germline ends. CDR3: CASSPPSLAKNIQYF. In nucleotides, the CDR3 is TGTGCCAGCTCACCACCTAGCTTAGCCAAAAACATTCAGTACTTC.

This clone was seen more than once but under ten times. V is TRBV7-3 and J is TRBJ1-2; perhaps TRBD1 as D (5 bases). Germline V gene data show CDR1 as SGHTA and CDR2 as FQGTGA. V lost 5 bases and J lost 6, with 22 bases in between. CDR3 size: 16 residues. In DNA form, the CDR3 reads TGTGCCAGCAGCCCAACCGCGGACACCGTTGCTCATGGCTACACCTTC. This codes for CASSPTADTVAHGYTF.

The chain uses TRBV11-1 and TRBJ1-2; no definite D call. The germline V gene encodes CDR1 SGHAT and CDR2 FQDESV (reference sequence). V lost 5 bases, J lost 8 bases, and 21 bases lay in between. The CDR3 is 15 amino acids. The CDR3 sequence: CASSPRGLSAEGYTF. The CDR3 coding sequence is TGTGCCAGCAGCCCGAGAGGGCTCTCGGCGGAAGGCTACACCTTC.

The gene calls are TRBV15 and TRBJ1-5; D is perhaps TRBD1 (5 bases). The germline gives CDR1 LNHNV, CDR2 YYDKDF (reference sequence). The CDR3 has 14 amino acids. V shed 10 bases and J shed 0 bases, with 13 bases lying between them. The chain's CDR3 is CAIGRAYSNQPQHF. CDR3 DNA: TGTGCCATCGGCAGGGCTTATAGCAATCAGCCCCAGCATTTT.

The chain combines TRBV7-2 with TRBJ2-3, with D maybe TRBD1 (6 bases). Germline V CDR1 and CDR2: SGHTA, FQGNSA. V was shortened by 3 bases and J by 4 bases, with 8 bases between the two germline ends. This CDR3 contains 13 residues. The CDR3 reads CASSLGASDTQYF. The CDR3 nucleotides read TGTGCCAGCAGCTTGGGGGCTTCAGATACGCAGTATTTT.

The J gene is TRBJ2-2, the V gene TRBV11-3, with D hard to call. The CDR3 loop spans 15 amino acids. Germline V gene lookup returns CDR1 SGHNT and CDR2 YENEEA. V was trimmed by 1 base and J by 0 bases, leaving 6 bases between them. The CDR3 loop is CASSLGAANTGELFF. As DNA, the CDR3 is TGTGCCAGCAGCTTAGGTGCAGCGAACACCGGGGAGCTGTTTTTT.

The rearrangement uses TRBV3-1 (or the pseudogene TRBV3-2) and TRBJ1-1, with D unresolved. CDR3 size: 15 residues. CDR1 LGHDT and CDR2 YNNKEL come from the germline V gene (reference sequence). The V gene lost 4 bases and the J gene lost 1 base, with 13 bases spanning the gap. The CDR3 is CASSPLGGANTEAFF. The CDR3, as DNA: TGTGCCAGCAGCCCCCTTGGCGGAGCGAACACTGAAGCTTTCTTT.

The chain is built from TRBV7-9 and TRBJ2-6; D is ambiguous. The CDR3 covers 12 residues. V was trimmed by 8 bases and J by 4 bases, leaving 6 bases between them. Looked up from germline, CDR1 is SEHNR and CDR2 is FQNEAQ (reference sequence). CDR3 bases: TGTGCCAGCCACTCCGGGGCCAACGTCCTGACTTTC. Amino acids: CASHSGANVLTF.

Here the CDR3 reads CASSGQGANYGYTF. The CDR3 nucleotides read TGTGCCAGCAGCGGGCAGGGGGCGAACTATGGCTACACCTTC. The rearrangement uses TRBV5-5 and TRBJ1-2, with 8 bases fitting TRBD1. Per the germline V gene, CDR1 is SGHKS and CDR2 is YYEKEE (reference sequence). This CDR3 has 14 amino acids. V lost 4 bases to trimming and J lost 2 bases; unmatched junction nucleotides: 4.

The rearrangement links TRBV24-1 to TRBJ1-6, with 9 bases identical to TRBD1. CDR3 length equals 17 residues. The germline gives CDR1 KGHDR, CDR2 SFDVKD. The trim removed 4 bases at V and 9 bases at J, leaving 12 bases unmatched. CDR3 nucleotides: TGTGCCACCAGTGACACACCGGGACAGGGAGGGGCTTCACCCCTCCACTTT. Translating it yields CATSDTPGQGGASPLHF.

The rearrangement joins TRBV5-4 to TRBJ1-2, with D maybe TRBD1 (5 bases). The germline V gene encodes CDR1 SGHNT and CDR2 YYREEE (reference sequence). The CDR3 extends over 15 amino acids. V was cut by 6 bases and J by 3 bases, with 18 bases left in between. The CDR3 bases are TGTGCCAGCAATACCAGGGAGGAGGGTCACTATGGCTACACCTTC. The encoded protein is CASNTREEGHYGYTF.

The chain carries TRBV7-6 and TRBJ1-6, with 8 bases fitting TRBD1. Trimming cost V 4 bases and J 3 bases; bases outside gene matches: 2. Germline values: CDR1 SGHVS, CDR2 FNYEAQ. The CDR3 has 15 residues. The CDR3: CASSSDRDYNSPLHF. The DNA for the CDR3 is TGTGCCAGCAGCTCGGACAGGGACTATAATTCACCCCTCCACTTT.

This clone has a single count. The V gene is TRBV11-2, the J gene TRBJ2-1, with no clear D. CDR3 length equals 15 residues. Germline loops: CDR1 SGHAT, CDR2 FQNNGV. Trimming shortened V by 0 bases and J by 6 bases, and 12 bases separated the two germline ends. This CDR3 is CASSLEGLGSNEQFF. CDR3 coding DNA: TGTGCCAGCAGCTTAGAGGGTCTAGGAAGCAATGAGCAGTTCTTC.

The V and J genes are TRBV7-2 and TRBJ1-2; TRBD1 matches at 11 bases. Trimming took 2 bases from V and 5 from J; bases not matched to a gene: 7. Germline loops: CDR1 SGHTA, CDR2 FQGNSA. The CDR3 sequence is 16 residues long. In DNA, the CDR3 is TGTGCCAGCAGCTTAAGGGGAGGACAGGGGGCTTATGGCTACACCTTC. It specifies CASSLRGGQGAYGYTF.